The 16 T cell receptor beta chains presented below share a single source sample, sequenced in a study of blood T cell repertoires in COVID-19. Using immunoSEQ multiplex PCR, the repertoire was profiled, and TCRdb retains in-frame clones only, with some absent. The sample has 300,000 to 450,000 clones, roughly 90% seen once. The sample comprised PBMCs or T cells enriched from blood (not recorded which). The origin of the receptors is a woman in her thirties who had been exposed to COVID-19.

V and J are TRBV19 and TRBJ1-1, with 7 bases matching TRBD1. V trimming: 4 bases; J trimming: 1 base; junction bases outside the gene matches: 3. Per the germline V gene, CDR1 is LNHDA and CDR2 is SQIVND (reference sequence). The CDR3 length is 14 residues. DNA of the CDR3: TGTGCCAGTAGTACACAGGGGAGGAACACTGAAGCTTTCTTT. Translating gives CASSTQGRNTEAFF.

The chain links TRBV3-1 (or the pseudogene TRBV3-2) to TRBJ2-2; D is possibly TRBD1 (6 bases). This CDR3 contains 16 residues. The V gene's germline CDR1 is LGHDT and CDR2 YNNKEL (reference sequence). Trimming removed 2 bases at V and 0 bases at J, with 10 bases between. The CDR3 here is CASSQWSGANTGELFF. DNA of the CDR3: TGTGCCAGCAGCCAATGGTCAGGGGCGAACACCGGGGAGCTGTTTTTT.

J is TRBJ1-4 and V is TRBV19, with TRBD1 matching over 8 bases. Germline V gene data show CDR1 as LNHDA and CDR2 as SQIVND (reference sequence). V dropped 6 bases and J dropped 4; count of bases not matched to a gene: 4. The CDR3 is 14 residues long. This chain's CDR3 is CASSPDRGNEKLFF. The CDR3, as DNA: TGTGCCAGTAGCCCTGACAGGGGTAATGAAAAACTGTTTTTT.

This clone has more than one count but fewer than ten. This chain joins TRBV11-3 and TRBJ2-1; TRBD2 matches at 15 bases. Trimming at V came to 5 bases and at J to 6 bases, leaving 5 bases not matched to a gene. In germline, CDR1 is SGHNT, CDR2 YENEEA. This CDR3 contains 16 residues. As DNA, the CDR3 is TGTGCCAGCAGCCGGGGACTAGCGGGAGGTTCCAATGAGCAGTTCTTC. It codes for CASSRGLAGGSNEQFF.

The chain uses TRBV19 and TRBJ1-2; TRBD1 matches 11 bases. The V and J ends lost 0 bases and 4 bases, in that order; junction bases with no gene match: 10. The CDR3 contains 18 residues. Germline-derived CDR1 and CDR2 are LNHDA and SQIVND (reference sequence). The CDR3 sequence: CASSIDPLSGTGGYGYTF. The CDR3 coding sequence is TGTGCCAGTAGTATAGACCCTCTCTCCGGGACAGGGGGCTATGGCTACACCTTC.

The chain combines TRBV30 with TRBJ1-2, with 9 bases that match TRBD1. V lost 1 base, J lost 7 bases, and 4 bases stayed unmatched. CDR3 length equals 13 residues. Germline V gene sequence: CDR1 GTSNPN, CDR2 SVGIG (reference sequence). This chain's CDR3 is CAWSDRGRRGYTF. CDR3 DNA: TGTGCCTGGAGTGACAGGGGGCGGCGTGGCTACACCTTC.

J is TRBJ2-1 and V is TRBV23-1; maybe TRBD2 (8 bases). TRBV23-1 is reported as an ORF; its role is uncertain. This CDR3 is 20 amino acids long. The ends were cut back, 2 bases at V and 4 bases at J, with 27 bases in the middle. CDR3 in DNA: TGCGCCAGCAGTCAACCACAGGGGAATAGCGGGACCCCCCCGTACAATGAGCAGTTCTTC. It yields the protein CASSQPQGNSGTPPYNEQFF.

The rearrangement uses TRBV5-8 and TRBJ1-2; D is perhaps TRBD1 (5 bases). The CDR3 covers 14 residues. Trimming pared 3 bases from V and 8 bases from J, leaving 17 bases between. CDR1 SGHTS and CDR2 YDEGEE come from the germline V gene. The CDR3: CASSYGALGSGYTF. The CDR3 bases are TGTGCCAGCAGCTATGGGGCCCTAGGATCGGGCTACACCTTC. The whole variable domain, filled in from reference TRBV5-8 and TRBJ1-2, reads EAGVTQSPTHLIKTRGQQATLRCSPISGHTSVYWYQQALGLGLQFLLWYDEGEERNRGNFPPRFSGRQFPNYSSELNVNALELEDSALYLCASSYGALGSGYTFGSGTRLTVV.

The chain joins TRBV5-5 to TRBJ1-6, with TRBD1 identical over 7 bases. The J segment lost 7 bases and the V segment lost 2 bases, leaving 3 bases of the junction unmatched. CDR3 length equals 14 residues. The V gene's germline CDR1 is SGHKS and CDR2 YYEKEE (reference sequence). The CDR3 DNA is TGTGCCAGCAGCTTCCGGGACAGAAATTCACCCCTCCACTTT. This encodes CASSFRDRNSPLHF. Drawing the rest from reference TRBV5-5 and TRBJ1-6, the complete variable domain is DAGVTQSPTHLIKTRGQQVTLRCSPISGHKSVSWYQQVLGQGPQFIFQYYEKEERGRGNFPDRFSARQFPNYSSELNVNALLLGDSALYLCASSFRDRNSPLHFGNGTRLTVT.

The CDR3 sequence is CASSQALGTSGRGEQYF. The CDR3 DNA follows: TGTGCCAGCAGCCAAGCCCTCGGGACTAGCGGGAGGGGAGAGCAGTACTTC. V and J are TRBV4-2 and TRBJ2-7; 16 bases align to TRBD2. The CDR3 contains 17 residues. Trimming at V came to 1 base and at J to 7 bases, leaving 7 bases not matched to a gene. CDR1 is LGHNA and CDR2 is YNFKEQ in the germline V gene.

V is TRBV11-2 and J is TRBJ2-7, with TRBD2 identical over 7 bases. Trimming removed 0 bases from V and 12 bases from J; junction bases left unmatched: 5. Germline CDR1 is SGHAT and CDR2 is FQNNGV. This CDR3 region has 12 residues. The CDR3 DNA follows: TGTGCCAGCAGCTTAGACTGGGGACTACGGTACTTC. It yields the protein CASSLDWGLRYF.

This chain links TRBV6-5 with TRBJ1-5, with 11 bases that match TRBD1. J lost 6 bases, V lost 6 bases, and 4 bases had no gene match. CDR3 size: 14 residues. CDR1 MNHEY and CDR2 SVGAGI come from the germline V gene. In DNA form, the CDR3 reads TGTGCCAGCAGAGGGACAGGGGGAATTCAGCCCCAGCATTTT. The encoded protein is CASRGTGGIQPQHF.

The rearrangement uses TRBV28 and TRBJ1-2; 9 bases agree with TRBD1. Germline V gene data show CDR1 as MDHEN and CDR2 as SYDVKM. This CDR3 is 12 amino acids long. CDR3 loop: CALYGTGSGYTF. The CDR3 coding sequence is TGTGCGCTATACGGGACAGGGAGTGGCTACACCTTC.

The chain uses TRBV19 and TRBJ1-1; D is ambiguous. The V and J ends lost 4 bases and 4 bases respectively, with 10 bases between them. This CDR3 contains 13 residues. Germline CDR1 and CDR2: LNHDA and SQIVND (reference sequence). For the CDR3, the DNA is TGTGCCAGTAGTAGTAGAGGAGTCACTGAAGCTTTCTTT. Protein product: CASSSRGVTEAFF.

The rearrangement joins TRBV9 to TRBJ2-6; 8 bases match TRBD2. CDR1 is SGDLS and CDR2 is YYNGEE in the germline V gene. V lost 0 bases and J lost 2; bases outside the gene matches: 10. The CDR3 has 19 residues. The DNA for the CDR3 is TGTGCCAGCAGCGTAGATCCGCGGGGGGCGGCCACTGGGGCCAACGTCCTGACTTTC. Translation: CASSVDPRGAATGANVLTF.

The V gene is TRBV6-5, the J gene TRBJ1-6; D gene uncertain. The V gene lost 4 bases and the J gene lost 7 bases, with 8 bases spanning the gap. This CDR3 spans 13 amino acids. Germline lookup yields CDR1 MNHEY and CDR2 SVGAGI. The CDR3 loop reads CASSSGWNSPLHF. The CDR3 region has the DNA TGTGCCAGCAGTTCGGGGTGGAATTCACCCCTCCACTTT.